This TCR beta chain was found in a study of T cells in Graves' hyperthyroidism and ophthalmopathy. This CDR3 has 15 amino acids. Between the trimmed V and J ends, which lost 7 bases and 9 bases, there was a span of 22 bases. Looked up from germline, CDR1 is SGHAT and CDR2 is FQNNGV. The investigators amplified TCR beta CDR3 regions from RNA transcripts. The study used the HTBI primer set for a first-round RT-PCR of the TCR CDR3. A single record per CDR3 protein comes from TCRdb applying MiXCR to the multiplex PCR reads. The table shows 550,000 to 600,000 distinct CDR3 sequences, with over 15% occurring only once. Each 10 ml fresh peripheral blood draw supplied the PBMCs. Study-wide results and caveats: A model using 13 V-J features told ophthalmopathy apart from stable hyperthyroidism.

The sample holds many counts of this clonotype. Its antigen is still unknown. This TCR came from a woman younger than 30 with Graves' hyperthyroidism. Sequencing was performed on blood. The chain has TRBV11-2 and TRBJ2-1; unclear D gene. The CDR3 DNA reads as TGTGCCAGCACTCCCCTAAAAACCAATTTGGTTGAGCAGTTCTTC. Translating it yields CASTPLKTNLVEQFF.